This TCR beta chain is from a study of blood T cells in healthy people across ages. They isolated at least 7 million PBMCs from each sample. As for this clonotype: What it recognizes is unknown.

The V gene's germline CDR1 is SGHRS and CDR2 YFSETQ. The CDR3 is 11 residues long. Trimming pared 0 bases from V and 11 bases from J, leaving 8 bases between. The authors ran a second PCR of about 7 to 12 cycles using a sample-barcoded 5' primer and a J-beta primer mix. TCRdb independently ran MiXCR on the 5' RACE reads; one entry per CDR3 protein. The top ten clones hold less than 2.5% of a sample with 1.5 million to 2 million distinct CDR3 sequences, about 50% of them seen once. Study conclusions and caveats: Changes seen in expanded clonotypes were possibly confounded by donor CMV status left unknown.

The TCR was taken from a woman between 40 and 50 years old in good health. Sequencing was carried out using blood. The J gene is TRBJ2-5, the V gene TRBV5-1; D is ambiguous. The CDR3 nucleotides read TGCGCCAGCAGCTTGGACGAAGAGCAGTACTTC. This translates into CASSLDEEQYF.